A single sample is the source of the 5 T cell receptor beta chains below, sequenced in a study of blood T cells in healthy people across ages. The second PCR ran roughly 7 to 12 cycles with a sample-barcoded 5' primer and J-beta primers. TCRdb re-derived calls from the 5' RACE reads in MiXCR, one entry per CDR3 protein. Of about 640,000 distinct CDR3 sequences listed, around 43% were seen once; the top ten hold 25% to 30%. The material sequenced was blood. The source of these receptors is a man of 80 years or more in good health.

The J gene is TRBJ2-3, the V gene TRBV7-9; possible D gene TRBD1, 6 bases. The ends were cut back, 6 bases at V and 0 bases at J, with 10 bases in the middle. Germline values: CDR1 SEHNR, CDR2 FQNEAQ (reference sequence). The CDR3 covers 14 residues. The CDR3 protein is CASRPQGSTDTQYF. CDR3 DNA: TGTGCCAGCAGACCCCAGGGGAGCACAGATACGCAGTATTTT.

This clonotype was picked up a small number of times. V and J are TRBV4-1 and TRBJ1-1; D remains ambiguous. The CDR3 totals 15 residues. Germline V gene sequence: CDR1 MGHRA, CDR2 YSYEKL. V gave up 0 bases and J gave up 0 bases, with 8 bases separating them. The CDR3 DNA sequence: TGCGCCAGCAGCCAAGAGCCAGCCATGAACACTGAAGCTTTCTTT. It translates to CASSQEPAMNTEAFF.

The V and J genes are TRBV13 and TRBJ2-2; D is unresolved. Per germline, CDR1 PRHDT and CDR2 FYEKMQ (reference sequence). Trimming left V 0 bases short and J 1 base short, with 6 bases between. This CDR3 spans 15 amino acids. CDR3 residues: CASSLGHGNTGELFF. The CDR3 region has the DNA TGTGCCAGCAGCTTAGGGCACGGGAACACCGGGGAGCTGTTTTTT.

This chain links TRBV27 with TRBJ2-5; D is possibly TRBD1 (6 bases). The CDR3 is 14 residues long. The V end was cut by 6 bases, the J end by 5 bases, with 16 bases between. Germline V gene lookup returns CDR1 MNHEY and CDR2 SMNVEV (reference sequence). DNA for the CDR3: TGTGCCAGCAGACCCACAGGGTTTTTGGAGACCCAGTACTTC. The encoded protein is CASRPTGFLETQYF.

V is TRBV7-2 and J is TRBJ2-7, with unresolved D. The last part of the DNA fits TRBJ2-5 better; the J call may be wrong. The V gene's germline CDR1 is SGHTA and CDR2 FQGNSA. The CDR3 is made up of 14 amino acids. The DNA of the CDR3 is TGTGCCAGCAGCTTAGCGGCTAGGGTGGAGACCCAGTACTTC. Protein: CASSLAARVETQYF.